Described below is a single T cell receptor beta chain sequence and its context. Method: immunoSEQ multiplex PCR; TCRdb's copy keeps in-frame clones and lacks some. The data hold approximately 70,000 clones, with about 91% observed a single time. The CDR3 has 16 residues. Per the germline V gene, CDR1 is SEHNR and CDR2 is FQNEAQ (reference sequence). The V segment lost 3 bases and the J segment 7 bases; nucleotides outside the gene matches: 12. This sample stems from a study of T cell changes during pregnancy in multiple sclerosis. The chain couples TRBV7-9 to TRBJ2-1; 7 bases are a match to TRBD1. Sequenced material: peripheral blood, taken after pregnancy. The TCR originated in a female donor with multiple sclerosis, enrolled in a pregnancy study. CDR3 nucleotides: TGTGCCAGCAGCTTCACAGGGGCCCAGACTGGGAATGAGCAGTTCTTC. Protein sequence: CASSFTGAQTGNEQFF. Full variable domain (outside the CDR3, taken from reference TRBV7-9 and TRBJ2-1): DTGVSQNPRHKITKRGQNVTFRCDPISEHNRLYWYRQTLGQGPEFLTYFQNEAQLEKSRLLSDRFSAERPKGSFSTLEIQRTEQGDSAMYLCASSFTGAQTGNEQFFGPGTRLTVL.